This passage covers 32 T cell receptor beta chains from one sample sequenced in a study of shared clonotypes between healthy human individuals. Naive CD8 cells comprised CD45RO-negative, CCR7-positively selected cells, excluding terminally differentiated effector memory CD45RA+ cells. TCRdb's copy holds only in-frame clones and misses some; the assay was immunoSEQ multiplex PCR. Here the sample spans 750,000 to 1,000,000 clones, 80% to 95% being singletons. Sequencing used naive CD8+ T cells sorted from blood. Receptors originate from a man aged 25-40 years in good health.

The chain is built from TRBV14 and TRBJ2-1; perhaps TRBD2 as D (5 bases). The V and J ends lost 0 bases and 8 bases respectively, with 11 bases between them. The CDR3 contains 14 residues. Germline V lookup: CDR1 SGHDN, CDR2 FVKESK. In nucleotides, the CDR3 is TGTGCCAGCAGCCAAGAACGAGGGTTCGATGAGCAGTTCTTC. Its protein product is CASSQERGFDEQFF.

The chain employs TRBV25-1 and TRBJ1-5; no reliable D call. V dropped 3 bases and J dropped 1 base, with 10 bases sitting between them. Germline V lookup: CDR1 MGHDK, CDR2 SYGVNS. The CDR3 has 15 residues. The CDR3 bases are TGTGCCAGCAGTGACGAGACACAGAGCAATCAGCCCCAGCATTTT. Translating it yields CASSDETQSNQPQHF.

This clone was recorded only once. V is TRBV30 and J is TRBJ1-1, with D tentatively TRBD1 (6 bases). Germline loops: CDR1 GTSNPN, CDR2 SVGIG (reference sequence). This CDR3 region has 14 residues. Between the trimmed V and J ends, which lost 0 bases and 5 bases, there was a span of 13 bases. This CDR3 reads CAWSVGGSSTEAFF. The DNA of the CDR3 is TGTGCCTGGAGTGTAGGGGGATCAAGTACTGAAGCTTTCTTT.

V gene TRBV19 combines with J gene TRBJ2-7, with a possible D match to TRBD2 (6 bases). This CDR3 is 14 amino acids long. Germline CDR1 reads LNHDA; CDR2 reads SQIVND (reference sequence). Trimming took off 8 bases at V and 1 base at J, with 15 bases between the two ends. CDR3 protein: CASGRTDLSYEQYF. DNA of the CDR3: TGTGCCAGTGGGAGGACTGACTTATCCTACGAGCAGTACTTC.

The chain carries TRBV7-8 and TRBJ2-7; 8 bases match TRBD2. The junction had 5 bases not matched to a gene; V was cut back by 3 bases and J by 4 bases. This CDR3 region has 14 residues. Germline CDR1 and CDR2: SGHVS and FQNEAQ. The CDR3: CASSFPSGYYEQYF. CDR3 nucleotides: TGTGCCAGCAGCTTTCCTAGCGGGTATTACGAGCAGTACTTC. Drawing the rest from reference TRBV7-8 and TRBJ2-7, the complete variable domain is GAGVSQSPRYKVAKRGQDVALRCDPISGHVSLFWYQQALGQGPEFLTYFQNEAQLDKSGLPSDRFFAERPEGSVSTLKIQRTQQEDSAVYLCASSFPSGYYEQYFGPGTRLTVT.

As regards this clone: This sample includes further DNA sequences coding for the same CDR3. The CDR3 here is CASSLVLYEQYF. DNA of the CDR3: TGTGCCAGCAGCTTAGTCTTATACGAGCAGTACTTC. The chain uses TRBV7-9 and TRBJ2-7; D is unresolved. The ends were cut back, 1 base at V and 4 bases at J, with 5 bases in the middle. In germline, CDR1 is SEHNR, CDR2 FQNEAQ (reference sequence). There are 12 residues in the CDR3. Together with reference TRBV7-9 and TRBJ2-7, the CDR3 gives the full variable domain: DTGVSQNPRHKITKRGQNVTFRCDPISEHNRLYWYRQTLGQGPEFLTYFQNEAQLEKSRLLSDRFSAERPKGSFSTLEIQRTEQGDSAMYLCASSLVLYEQYFGPGTRLTVT.

V is TRBV19 and J is TRBJ2-1; no firm D call. V lost 5 bases to trimming and J lost 3 bases, with 8 bases between them. The germline CDR1 and CDR2 sequences are LNHDA and SQIVND (reference sequence). This CDR3 contains 13 residues. CDR3 protein: CASSPANYNEQFF. CDR3 nucleotide sequence: TGTGCCAGTAGTCCAGCGAACTACAATGAGCAGTTCTTC.

The chain has TRBV29-1 and TRBJ1-1; D remains ambiguous. Germline assignment: CDR1 SQVTM and CDR2 ANQGSEA. The V end lost 5 bases, the J end lost 0 bases, and 7 bases lay between the germline ends. This CDR3 has 12 residues. The CDR3 reads CSVHRLNTEAFF. The CDR3 DNA reads as TGCAGCGTTCATAGGTTGAACACTGAAGCTTTCTTT. Full variable domain (missing parts from reference TRBV29-1 and TRBJ1-1): SAVISQKPSRDICQRGTSLTIQCQVDSQVTMMFWYRQQPGQSLTLIATANQGSEATYESGFVIDKFPISRPNLTFSTLTVSNMSPEDSSIYLCSVHRLNTEAFFGQGTRLTVV.

The chain carries TRBV9 and TRBJ2-1; 12 bases are shared with TRBD1. The germline CDR1 and CDR2 sequences are SGDLS and YYNGEE. The CDR3 consists of 17 residues. J was trimmed by 1 base and V by 3 bases; bases with no gene match: 5. CDR3 protein: CASSGRGQGASYNEQFF. Here the CDR3 DNA reads TGTGCCAGCAGCGGACGGGGACAGGGGGCATCCTACAATGAGCAGTTCTTC.

The chain carries TRBV7-6 and TRBJ1-5; 8 bases align to TRBD1. The CDR3 covers 13 residues. V dropped 6 bases and J dropped 7; count of bases not matched to a gene: 5. From germline, CDR1 is SGHVS and CDR2 FNYEAQ. The CDR3: CASSPGQGQPQHF. The CDR3 DNA reads as TGTGCCAGCAGTCCTGGACAGGGACAGCCCCAGCATTTT.

V and J are TRBV6-6 and TRBJ2-1, with unresolved D. Germline loops: CDR1 MNHNY, CDR2 SVGAGI (reference sequence). CDR3 length equals 13 residues. Trimming took 4 bases from V and 5 from J, leaving 9 bases between them. The CDR3 sequence: CASSSNTNNEQFF. The CDR3 DNA is TGTGCCAGCAGTTCCAATACGAACAATGAGCAGTTCTTC.

The chain links TRBV7-9 to TRBJ1-2; D is ambiguous. Trimming removed 5 bases at V and 0 bases at J, with 16 bases between. The germline V gene encodes CDR1 SEHNR and CDR2 FQNEAQ (reference sequence). The CDR3 is 16 amino acids. This CDR3 reads CASSPYRTASNYGYTF. CDR3 DNA: TGTGCCAGCAGCCCCTATAGGACCGCCTCTAACTATGGCTACACCTTC.

This clone was counted a single time. The chain links TRBV25-1 to TRBJ2-3; D unresolved. Trimming removed 2 bases from V and 2 bases from J, with 11 bases in between. The CDR3 extends over 15 amino acids. The V gene's germline CDR1 is MGHDK and CDR2 SYGVNS. The chain's CDR3 is CASSESLGYTDTQYF. CDR3 DNA: TGTGCCAGCAGTGAAAGTCTGGGATACACAGATACGCAGTATTTT.

The rearrangement joins TRBV6-6 to TRBJ1-1, with D perhaps matching TRBD1 (5 bases). The CDR3 is 16 residues long. V lost 4 bases, J lost 2 bases, and 17 bases lay in between. Germline V gene sequence: CDR1 MNHNY, CDR2 SVGAGI (reference sequence). This CDR3 reads CASSFMTGQGNTEAFF. The DNA for the CDR3 is TGTGCCAGCAGTTTCATGACGGGGCAGGGCAACACTGAAGCTTTCTTT.

The V call is TRBV7-8, the J call TRBJ2-3, with a possible D match to TRBD2 (6 bases). The CDR3 has 16 amino acids. The germline V and J ends were trimmed by 1 base and 6 bases, with 17 bases remaining between them. The V gene's germline CDR1 is SGHVS and CDR2 FQNEAQ. The CDR3 coding sequence is TGTGCCAGCAGCTTAGACGGTAGCGGCACCGTTGATACGCAGTATTTT. Encoded protein: CASSLDGSGTVDTQYF.

The chain joins TRBV14 to TRBJ2-5; no reliable D call. The germline V gene has CDR1 SGHDN and CDR2 FVKESK. Trimming cost V 0 bases and J 5 bases, with 13 bases left between them. The CDR3 length is 15 residues. The CDR3 sequence is CASSQDANVWETQYF. The CDR3 DNA follows: TGTGCCAGCAGCCAAGACGCCAACGTGTGGGAGACCCAGTACTTC.

The V gene is TRBV10-2, the J gene TRBJ2-3, with 9 positions matching TRBD2. The CDR3 sequence is 15 residues long. V trimming: 6 bases; J trimming: 2 bases; junction bases outside the gene matches: 6. Germline V CDR1 and CDR2: WSHSY, SAAADI. The CDR3 spells CASSPTSGSTDTQYF. The CDR3 DNA reads as TGCGCCAGCAGCCCGACTAGCGGATCCACAGATACGCAGTATTTT.

This chain links TRBV29-1 with TRBJ2-3; no clear D gene. This CDR3 is built from 15 residues. The V gene's germline CDR1 is SQVTM and CDR2 ANQGSEA. V dropped 7 bases and J dropped 4 bases, with 21 bases sitting between them. Written as DNA, the CDR3 is TGCAGCGCAGAAACCGGCGGCCGCTGGCCAGATACGCAGTATTTT. Protein sequence: CSAETGGRWPDTQYF.

J is TRBJ2-1 and V is TRBV21-1; the table's D call of TRBD1 was not tested on the DNA. TRBV21-1 is designated a pseudogene. This CDR3 contains 17 residues. CDR3 region: CASIPAKGWTGWNEQFF. The DNA for the CDR3 is TGTGCCAGCATCCCAGCAAAAGGATGGACAGGGTGGAATGAGCAGTTCTTC.

The gene calls are TRBV7-9 and TRBJ2-7, with D perhaps TRBD2 (5 bases). The CDR3 runs 13 residues. Germline CDR1 is SEHNR and CDR2 is FQNEAQ (reference sequence). Trimming took 11 bases from V and 0 from J, leaving 14 bases between them. CDR3 region: CAGGRENSYEQYF. As DNA, the CDR3 is TGTGCCGGCGGAAGGGAGAACTCCTACGAGCAGTACTTC.

The chain is built from TRBV14 and TRBJ1-4; D unclear. This CDR3 region has 16 residues. Germline V lookup: CDR1 SGHDN, CDR2 FVKESK. Trimming took 3 bases from V and 3 from J, leaving 14 bases between them. For the CDR3, the DNA is TGTGCCAGCAGCCATCCGCGGGTGAGGGCTAATGAAAAACTGTTTTTT. It codes for CASSHPRVRANEKLFF.

The gene calls are TRBV9 and TRBJ2-7; no clear D. Germline loops: CDR1 SGDLS, CDR2 YYNGEE. This CDR3 spans 13 amino acids. Trimming took off 0 bases at V and 6 bases at J, with 10 bases between the two ends. For the CDR3, the DNA is TGTGCCAGCAGCGTAGGGACGGACCTCGAGCAGTACTTC. It yields the protein CASSVGTDLEQYF.

The chain couples TRBV4-1 to TRBJ2-3, with TRBD2 matching over 10 bases. Germline V gene lookup returns CDR1 MGHRA and CDR2 YSYEKL. The junction had 4 bases not matched to a gene; V was cut back by 0 bases and J by 4 bases. There are 16 residues in the CDR3. The CDR3 is CASSQDKGLAADTQYF. The DNA for the CDR3 is TGCGCCAGCAGCCAAGACAAAGGACTAGCGGCAGATACGCAGTATTTT.

The rearrangement uses TRBV13 and TRBJ2-3; 11 bases agree with TRBD2. Germline loops: CDR1 PRHDT, CDR2 FYEKMQ (reference sequence). Unmatched junction bases numbered 16, after V lost 5 bases and J lost 0 bases. CDR3 size: 20 residues. CDR3 DNA: TGTGCCAGCAGCGATCAAACTAGCGGGAGCCCCTTAGTTAGCACAGATACGCAGTATTTT. Residues: CASSDQTSGSPLVSTDTQYF.

The V gene is TRBV9, the J gene TRBJ2-1, with no clear D. V gave up 0 bases and J gave up 4 bases, with 11 bases separating them. The CDR3 length is 15 residues. Germline assignment: CDR1 SGDLS and CDR2 YYNGEE. As DNA, the CDR3 is TGTGCCAGCAGCGTAGATTCACCCGGGTACAATGAGCAGTTCTTC. Translation: CASSVDSPGYNEQFF.

The gene calls are TRBV19 and TRBJ1-5; weak D call: TRBD1 (5 bases). V was trimmed by 1 base and J by 0 bases, leaving 13 bases between them. CDR3 length equals 17 residues. CDR1 is LNHDA, CDR2 SQIVND, per germline (reference sequence). CDR3 sequence: CASSIAGGRFSNQPQHF. CDR3 nucleotides: TGTGCCAGTAGTATAGCGGGGGGACGGTTTAGCAATCAGCCCCAGCATTTT.

V is TRBV6-5 and J is TRBJ1-1; no clear D. Germline-derived CDR1 and CDR2 are MNHEY and SVGAGI. Trimming shortened V by 0 bases and J by 8 bases, and 10 bases separated the two germline ends. The CDR3 is 13 residues long. The CDR3 nucleotides read TGTGCCAGCAGTTACTCGTCTCAGGCGGAAGCTTTCTTT. It yields the protein CASSYSSQAEAFF.

The chain has TRBV10-2 and TRBJ2-3; a possible D gene is TRBD2 (7 bases). Germline V gene sequence: CDR1 WSHSY, CDR2 SAAADI. The CDR3 spans 16 residues. Trimming took off 3 bases at V and 0 bases at J, with 13 bases between the two ends. The CDR3, as DNA: TGCGCCAGCAGTGATCGGGGGGCCCCTAGCACAGATACGCAGTATTTT. Protein sequence: CASSDRGAPSTDTQYF.

The rearrangement uses TRBV7-3 and TRBJ2-7; unclear D gene. The CDR3 is made up of 14 amino acids. V shed 2 bases and J shed 2 bases, with 10 bases lying between them. Germline loops: CDR1 SGHTA, CDR2 FQGTGA. CDR3 sequence: CASSLFPGTYEQYF. The CDR3 coding sequence is TGTGCCAGCAGCTTATTCCCAGGAACCTACGAGCAGTACTTC.

In this sample, this clone turned up many times. The genes are TRBV6-4 and TRBJ2-3; TRBD2 agrees at 10 bases. J lost 0 bases, V lost 5 bases, and 2 bases had no gene match. The CDR3 sequence is 15 residues long. The V gene's germline CDR1 is MRHNA and CDR2 SNTAGT. The CDR3 DNA reads TGTGCCAGCAGTTTGACTAGCGGGAGCACAGATACGCAGTATTTT. Encoded protein: CASSLTSGSTDTQYF.

The rearrangement links TRBV19 to TRBJ2-2; D not certain. The CDR3 covers 14 residues. Germline V lookup: CDR1 LNHDA, CDR2 SQIVND (reference sequence). Trimming cost V 7 bases and J 4 bases, with 13 bases left between them. This CDR3 reads CASTMGSSTGELFF. The CDR3 DNA sequence: TGTGCCAGTACGATGGGGTCATCCACCGGGGAGCTGTTTTTT.

The rearrangement uses TRBV30 and TRBJ1-3; D is perhaps TRBD1 (5 bases). The CDR3 has 11 residues. The V gene's germline CDR1 is GTSNPN and CDR2 SVGIG (reference sequence). Trimming pared 6 bases from V and 4 bases from J, leaving 7 bases between. The CDR3 loop reads CACRGGNTIYF. CDR3 coding DNA: TGTGCCTGTCGGGGCGGAAACACCATATATTTT.